A single sample is the source of the 7 T cell receptor beta chains below, sequenced in a study of response to subunit inactivated influenza vaccine. TCRdb re-called the RT-PCR reads with MiXCR, one entry per CDR3 protein. This sample carries some 150,000 distinct CDR3 sequences, around 12% of them seen once, and the ten largest clones take less than 30%. This sample was also put to use in a study of T cells expressing NK-cell markers. That paper notes: TCR beta libraries carry UMIs added by 5'RACE template switching.

The source material was CD8+ T cells sorted from PBMCs, sampled about 12 days after vaccination. These receptors were obtained from a man aged 45-65 years who received an inactivated influenza vaccine.

V and J are TRBV7-9 and TRBJ2-5; no clear D gene. CDR1 and CDR2 from the germline V gene are SEHNR and FQNEAQ (reference sequence). The ends were cut back, 1 base at V and 0 bases at J, with 6 bases in the middle. The CDR3 loop spans 14 amino acids. CDR3 loop: CASSLVEYQETQYF. The CDR3 DNA is TGTGCCAGCAGCTTAGTAGAGTACCAAGAGACCCAGTACTTC.

This clonotype was counted only a few times. The V and J genes are TRBV12-3 or TRBV12-4 and TRBJ1-4, with a possible D match to TRBD1 (6 bases). The length of the CDR3 is 15 residues. V was cut by 6 bases and J by 8 bases, with 19 bases left in between. In DNA form, the CDR3 reads TGTGCCAGCAGCCTTTTCAGGGGCGGTAGGGAAAAACTGTTTTTT. Its translation: CASSLFRGGREKLFF.

This clonotype showed up many times. V usage is TRBV10-3 and J usage is TRBJ1-2, with 10 bases fitting TRBD1. CDR3 size: 16 residues. Germline assignment: CDR1 ENHRY and CDR2 SYGVKD. The trim removed 2 bases at V and 4 bases at J, leaving 7 bases unmatched. The CDR3 is CAISELQDRGAYGYTF. CDR3 DNA sequence: TGTGCCATCAGTGAGCTACAGGACAGGGGGGCCTATGGCTACACCTTC.

This clonotype was seen more than once but under ten times. This chain uses TRBV19 with TRBJ1-5, with D unclear. Germline lookup yields CDR1 LNHDA and CDR2 SQIVND (reference sequence). V was shortened by 3 bases and J by 2 bases, with 11 bases between the two germline ends. The CDR3 spans 15 residues. The CDR3 DNA follows: TGTGCCAGTAGTATTTGGATTGACGGCAATCAGCCCCAGCATTTT. Its translation is CASSIWIDGNQPQHF.

The V and J genes are TRBV21-1 and TRBJ2-7; the table's D call of TRBD1 was not tested on the DNA. TRBV21-1 represents a pseudogene. This CDR3 has 15 amino acids. CDR3 bases: TGTGCCAGCAGCCCTACAGGGCTCACACCCTACGAGCAGTACTTC. Amino acid sequence: CASSPTGLTPYEQYF.

There are many counts of this clonotype. J is TRBJ2-7 and V is TRBV12-3 or TRBV12-4, with 7 bases aligning to TRBD2. The CDR3 runs to 15 residues. Unmatched junction bases numbered 6, after V lost 2 bases and J lost 2 bases. CDR3 amino acids: CASSLPGGEAYEQYF. CDR3 nucleotides: TGTGCCAGCAGTTTACCGGGGGGTGAAGCCTACGAGCAGTACTTC.

The chain couples TRBV29-1 to TRBJ2-2; 9 bases agree with TRBD2. V gave up 3 bases and J gave up 5 bases; unmatched junction bases: 1. Germline-derived CDR1 and CDR2 are SQVTM and ANQGSEA. This CDR3 contains 13 residues. Here the CDR3 DNA reads TGCAGCGTTGACACTAGCGGGACCGGGGAGCTGTTTTTT. Residues: CSVDTSGTGELFF.